These 10 T cell receptor beta chains originate from one sample sequenced in a study of blood T cell repertoires in COVID-19. Sequenced by immunoSEQ multiplex PCR; TCRdb stores in-frame clones only, minus some. The table has around 30,000 clones, about nine tenths seen once. Input material: peripheral blood. The origin of the receptors is a human donor in a cohort sampled during active COVID-19. The donor label of this sample is uncertain.

This clone was detected a few times. The CDR3 loop reads CASSQDQTTRDSLFAGANVLTF. The CDR3 DNA reads as TGCGCCAGCAGCCAAGATCAAACGACCCGGGACAGCCTGTTTGCTGGGGCCAACGTCCTGACTTTC. The chain joins TRBV4-3 to TRBJ2-6; 7 nucleotides match TRBD1. V shed 0 bases and J 2 bases; nucleotides not matched to a gene: 19. Germline CDR1 and CDR2: LGHNA and YSLEER. CDR3 length: 22 amino acids.

The CDR3 loop is CASSFGGEQPQHF. The CDR3 DNA follows: TGTGCCAGCAGCTTTGGCGGGGAACAGCCCCAGCATTTT. The V call is TRBV11-2, the J call TRBJ1-5; D is uncertain. Per the germline V gene, CDR1 is SGHAT and CDR2 is FQNNGV. The CDR3 totals 13 residues. Trimming took off 3 bases at V and 7 bases at J, with 10 bases between the two ends.

The V and J genes are TRBV2 and TRBJ1-3; unclear D gene. Germline lookup yields CDR1 SNHLY and CDR2 FYNNEI. The CDR3 is 15 amino acids. Deletions cut 1 base from V and 0 bases from J, with 7 bases between. CDR3 protein: CASSEDRVSGNTIYF. Here the CDR3 DNA reads TGTGCCAGCAGTGAAGACAGAGTCTCTGGAAACACCATATATTTT.

This chain joins TRBV5-6 and TRBJ1-5, with 7 bases identical to TRBD1. Per germline, CDR1 SGHDT and CDR2 YYEEEE. The CDR3 consists of 14 residues. After removal of 0 bases from V and 7 bases from J, the junction contained 4 bases not matched to a gene. Here the CDR3 reads CASSLEGGRQPQHF. The DNA for the CDR3 is TGTGCCAGCAGCTTGGAAGGGGGCAGACAGCCCCAGCATTTT.

A single count supports this clone. V and J are TRBV3-1 (or the pseudogene TRBV3-2) and TRBJ1-2, with D uncertain. This CDR3 is 16 amino acids long. The V gene's germline CDR1 is LGHDT and CDR2 YNNKEL (reference sequence). V gave up 0 bases and J gave up 2 bases, with 13 bases separating them. CDR3 coding DNA: TGTGCCAGCAGCCAAGATGGAGGCAGAGGGAACTATGGCTACACCTTC. Translated: CASSQDGGRGNYGYTF.

This rearrangement joins TRBV5-4 to TRBJ2-3, with 9 nucleotides matching TRBD1. CDR3 length equals 16 residues. Germline V gives CDR1 SGHNT, CDR2 YYREEE (reference sequence). V lost 3 bases and J lost 1; bases outside the gene matches: 6. For the CDR3, the DNA is TGTGCCAGCAGCTCGCCCGGGACAGGGCGCACAGATACGCAGTATTTT. Its translation is CASSSPGTGRTDTQYF.

V is TRBV11-3 and J is TRBJ2-3, with D maybe TRBD2 (5 bases). Trimming stripped 0 bases from V and 0 bases from J, with 10 bases between. The CDR3 contains 16 residues. CDR1 is SGHNT, CDR2 YENEEA, per germline. CDR3 in DNA: TGTGCCAGCAGCTTAGAGGGCAGAGGGAGCACAGATACGCAGTATTTT. Translating gives CASSLEGRGSTDTQYF.

This chain connects TRBV7-3 to TRBJ1-6; weak D call: TRBD1 (5 bases). Germline values: CDR1 SGHTA, CDR2 FQGTGA. The CDR3 spans 13 residues. V was trimmed by 5 bases and J by 13 bases, leaving 15 bases between them. The CDR3 DNA follows: TGTGCCAGCAGCCTTTATACAGGCTCCCCCCTCCACTTT. This codes for CASSLYTGSPLHF.

This chain joins TRBV19 and TRBJ2-3, with 9 bases identical to TRBD2. Germline CDR1 and CDR2: LNHDA and SQIVND (reference sequence). The ends lost 3 bases at V and 5 bases at J; junction bases unmatched: 6. CDR3 length: 15 amino acids. The CDR3 spells CASSIGAGGLDTQYF. DNA for the CDR3: TGTGCCAGTAGTATTGGAGCGGGGGGCTTAGATACGCAGTATTTT.

This chain uses TRBV15 with TRBJ1-3; tentative D call: TRBD1 (5 bases). CDR3 length: 15 residues. Trimming took off 3 bases at V and 4 bases at J, with 13 bases between the two ends. Germline values: CDR1 LNHNV, CDR2 YYDKDF (reference sequence). The CDR3 spells CATSSDGGVGNTIYF. In nucleotides, the CDR3 is TGTGCCACCAGCAGCGATGGGGGGGTCGGAAACACCATATATTTT.